The entry below gives a single TCR beta chain sequence along with its context. This record belongs to a study of control samples from healthy donors and cancer patients. Sequenced by immunoSEQ multiplex PCR; TCRdb stores in-frame clones only, minus some. Of about 57,000 clones in the sample, approximately 94% were seen once. With 4 bases clipped from V and 5 bases from J, the junction kept 5 bases outside the gene matches. The germline gives CDR1 SNHLY, CDR2 FYNNEI. This CDR3 spans 15 amino acids. The rearrangement links TRBV2 to TRBJ2-1, with 10 bases fitting TRBD2. The sequenced sample consisted of blood. The origin of this receptor is a man aged 25-45 years in good health. This CDR3 is CASSGASGGNNEQFF. CDR3 bases: TGTGCCAGCAGTGGGGCTAGCGGGGGCAACAATGAGCAGTTCTTC.